Reported below is one T cell receptor beta chain. This clone was detected only once. The antigen it binds to is not known. Base-call qualities are not available, and no considerably larger clone is one nucleotide away. This specimen belongs to a study of cytomegalovirus exposure and HLA in healthy donors (dated by TCRdb to about 2017). For the wider study: An earlier analysis of some 500 of the donors reported 250 to 350 Gb of sequence data and approximately 110 million unique TCR beta sequences from 150 million to 200 million T cells. An early release that covered 640 HLA-typed donors contained approximately 300 gigabases of sequencing data and around 85 million unique TCR sequences. Among the approximately 430 genotyped donors, approximately 77% belonged to the genetic ancestry cluster associated with self-reported Caucasian donors. The study aimed to test whether signatures of past pathogen exposure could be identified by cataloging public T cell receptors. The T cell repertoires of several hundred subjects were profiled by immunosequencing and related to cytomegalovirus serostatus. Along with the approximately 670-subject first cohort, a separate validation cohort of 120 different subjects was used. To predict cytomegalovirus infection status, the study combined high-throughput TCR immunosequencing, statistical association of individual TCRs with disease status, and machine learning. To study patterns of TCR occurrence, a later analysis re-analyzed previously published TCR beta repertoires from several hundred donors and added high-resolution HLA genotyping. Rather than using new phenotypic data, the later analysis identified candidate immune exposures from TCR beta sequences and from how often those sequences occurred across donors. An earlier analysis of roughly 580 of the donors used high-throughput TCR beta sequencing to judge whether each TCR beta V gene segment behaved as functional or pseudogenic. Donor age, sex, ethnicity and CMV serostatus were collected together with the repertoire data. In a later genetic analysis, genome-wide SNP genotypes for about 55% of the roughly 670 donors were used, and that subset was treated as a discovery cohort. Every repertoire in the discovery cohort had been generated on one and the same sequencing platform. Class I and class II HLA loci were covered by the typing at four-digit resolution. Typing coverage differed by locus: A, B, C, DRB1 and DQB1 were typed in roughly 620-640 donors, DQA1 in 500 to 550, DPA1 in around 580, and DPB1 in 472. A few DR-DQ haplotypes were treated as single units for association and clustering because of strong linkage in the cohort. On average, roughly 250,000 unique TCR beta nucleotide sequences were sequenced per donor among 398 genotyped donors of the cohort, with roughly 18% of those sequences being non-productive. What the authors observed across the whole study: When HLA alleles, especially DR and DQ, strongly co-occurred, TCR associations were difficult to assign to individual alleles. In a later genetic analysis, a missense DCLRE1C variant was associated with V-gene and J-gene trimming of TCR beta chains, and the association was replicated in an independent cohort. A later analysis reported that several top co-occurrence clusters appeared linked to parvovirus B19, influenza, CMV and Epstein-Barr virus. A later analysis found that TCR association rates varied across HLA loci, with DRB1 alleles showing the most associated TCRs and HLA-C alleles the fewest. A later analysis associated about 17,000 TCR beta sequences with specific HLA alleles at a false discovery rate of 0.05. It was suggested by the authors that the approach could potentially be generalized to other disease states and immunological phenotypes. CMV serostatus was the only immune exposure information available for the cohort. In vitro tests confirmed that a few of the cytomegalovirus-associated TCR beta chains recognize cytomegalovirus antigens. In both the original and validation cohorts, the classifier was reported to diagnose cytomegalovirus status with high specificity and sensitivity. The earlier analysis of 587 of the donors excluded roughly 17 rarely observed V segments, including chromosome 9 orphons, because counts were too low. The presence/absence analyses assumed that sequencing depth was roughly uniform across donors, and that assumption may not be true. A cluster of highly shared sequence variants was judged likely to be a technical artifact of the sequencing pipeline. In a later analysis, HLA-associated TCR beta chains were found to be more clonally expanded and to have lower generation probabilities than equally common non-associated chains. A further reported finding was that TCR beta sequences accurately predicted the HLA-A and HLA-B alleles for most subjects in the first cohort. Most TCR sequences were observed very rarely across donors, whereas some public TCRs were present in many individuals. Correlated functional status among segregating V segments might be attributable to linkage disequilibrium, but an unknown experimental factor could not be ruled out. In the study, around 160 TCR beta chains were listed as associated with cytomegalovirus. According to a later analysis, most CMV-associated TCR beta chains appeared to be HLA-restricted, and the HLA associations seemed to be driven largely by CMV exposure. Because HLA typing was missing for some donors at each locus, association tests included only the typed subset. An earlier analysis of 450 to 750 of the donors showed that most TCR beta V segments appeared in productive rearrangements either about 87% or about 30% of the time, which broadly matched IMGT annotations. Compared with the approximately 670-donor mean, donors in an Asian-associated ancestry cluster had fewer N-insertions in productive TCRs, according to a later genetic analysis. The cohort was sequenced for TCR beta chains only, and without alpha or paired-chain data the features that could be detected were limited.

The cohort comprised 666 healthy bone marrow donors. Cohort members were all nominally healthy when sampled, although unrecorded immune exposures were likely present. The donor tested CMV seronegative and was one of the 352 seronegative cohort members. A peripheral blood sample was provided by each donor, and peripheral blood mononuclear cells were used for TCR beta sequencing. The Qiagen DNeasy Blood Extraction Kit was used to extract genomic DNA from the blood cell samples. Libraries came from the immunoSEQ multiplex PCR assay. For the multiplex PCR, a mixture combining 60 forward primers for TCR Vbeta segments and 13 reverse primers for TCR Jbeta segments was used. The CDR3 region of rearranged TCR beta genes was amplified from genomic DNA by a multiplex PCR assay. Amplified TCR beta libraries were sequenced as 87-base-pair reads on the Illumina HiSeq System. Per the original workflow: A later analysis counted tens of millions of unique TCR beta chains across the 650 to 800 repertoires, and some 11 million of these chains were shared by at least two donors. A nearest-neighbor algorithm error-corrected the raw reads and collapsed the reads into unique sequences, merging closely related sequences to remove PCR and sequencing errors. Alignment of CDR3 sequences to IMGT reference sequences was used to assign V, D and J gene segments. Each retained sequence needed at least a six-nucleotide match to both a V gene segment and a J gene segment. Rearrangements were called productive when the CDR3 lacked stop codons and stayed in frame with V and J; all others were non-productive. Following IMGT convention, CDR3 was defined as the stretch from the second conserved V-encoded cysteine to the conserved J-encoded phenylalanine. The earlier analysis of 587 of the donors excluded sequences that lacked an unambiguous match to a single V gene segment. An earlier analysis of a few hundred of the donors classified V segments as functional when productive rearrangements were above 56.7% and as segregating when the standard deviation between donors was above 5%. A statistical classification framework was developed to diagnose cytomegalovirus status using the catalog of TCR beta chain sequences. V and J gene assignment, in a later analysis, came from comparing TCR nucleotide sequences with IMGT/GENE-DB human TR gene sequences. The TCRdist pipeline was used in a later analysis to assign CDR3 sequences and most-parsimonious VDJ recombination scenarios. In a later analysis, every TCR beta chain was defined by the combination of its CDR3 amino acid sequence and its V-gene family, and reads without a unique V-gene family were dropped. In a later analysis, around 600 highly shared, low-generation-probability nucleotide sequences were removed to address suspected cross-contamination and a sequencing artifact. A later analysis calculated a clonal expansion index for each public chain from normalized within-repertoire ranks of inferred template counts. Generation probabilities in a later analysis came from a VDJ recombination model fitted to out-of-frame rearrangements, and those results were checked against IGoR. In a later analysis, TCR-TCR, TCR-HLA and TCR-CMV co-occurrence was scored with hypergeometric tests, and a repertoire-size bias correction was applied to TCR pairs. False discovery rates were estimated in a later analysis by permuting HLA or CMV assignments 20 times. In a later analysis, co-occurring TCRs were grouped using DBSCAN, and TCRdist sequence similarity was added for clustering within HLA-allele-positive subsets. Repertoires with fewer than 30,000 or more than 120,000 public chains, plus five repertoires with anomalous nucleotide sharing, were excluded from co-occurrence clustering. TCRdb's version of the immuneACCESS table is confined to in-frame rearrangements and falls short of the full clone set. An unresolved V gene accounts for under half of the shortfall where checked; the remainder is of unknown origin. D and trimming were read from the DNA, whereas the V and J calls and clone size are those reported in that table. This sample holds some 150,000 clones; roughly 76% were observed only once. The ten largest make up 1.3% to 1.5% of the sample.

The TCR sequence derives from a man in his sixties in good health and CMV-seronegative. What was sequenced was PBMCs.

The nucleotide sequence is TGTGCCACCAATCGGGAGCGGGGGTCAGATACGCAGTATTTT. Its translation is CATNRERGSDTQYF. The sequence links TRBV10-3 to TRBJ2-3; TRBD2 fits 8 bases in the junction. The CDR3 starts with the cysteine, ends with the phenylalanine, and has 14 residues. Just CDR3 DNA is preserved here, 42 bases in frame from base 1. The germline V gene specifies ENHRY as CDR1 and SYGVKD as CDR2. Trimmed from V: 10 bases; trimmed from J: 4 bases; junction bases lacking a gene match: 10.